Listed below are T cell receptor beta chains from one sample, sequenced in a study of spatial heterogeneity in lung cancer. TCRdb passed the 5' RACE reads through MiXCR, listing each CDR3 protein once. This table has roughly 110,000 distinct CDR3 sequences, 10% to 11% appearing once. The source material was PBMCs, sampled at follow-up. These receptors originate from a female donor with early-stage non-small cell lung cancer. CDR3s include the opening cysteine and the closing phenylalanine or tryptophan. D genes are given only for firm matches. For some rows the clone size is stated as once, few or many, or as a class when expanded; others skip it.

d_call	clone_size	v_call	j_call	cdr3_nt	cdr3_aa
TRBD1	-	TRBV24-1	TRBJ1-5	TGTGCCACCAGTGATCCGGGACAGGGGCCGAATCAGCCCCAGCATTTT	CATSDPGQGPNQPQHF
TRBD1	few	TRBV28	TRBJ2-7	TGTGCCAGCAGTGCAATTGGGACAGGATTCTCCTACGAGCAGTACTTC	CASSAIGTGFSYEQYF
TRBD2	many	TRBV9	TRBJ2-1	TGTGCCAGCAGCGGGACTAGCGGGCCCTACAATGAGCAGTTCTTC	CASSGTSGPYNEQFF
TRBD1	few	TRBV12-3/TRBV12-4	TRBJ2-5	TGTGCCAGCAGGACAGGGGGGATGGAGACCCAGTACTTC	CASRTGGMETQYF
-	many	TRBV6-5	TRBJ1-5	TGTGCCAGCAGCTCCGGGGGGGGCGGTAATCAGCCCCAGCATTTT	CASSSGGGGNQPQHF
-	-	TRBV7-2	TRBJ1-6	TGTGCCAGCAGCCCAGGATGGCTCGGACCCCTCCACTTT	CASSPGWLGPLHF
-	few	TRBV10-3	TRBJ1-1	TGTGCCATCAGAGACAGAGCTATGAACACTGAAGCTTTCTTT	CAIRDRAMNTEAFF
TRBD2	many	TRBV4-3	TRBJ2-1	TGCGCCAGCAGCGCGACTAGCCAATACAATGAGCAGTTCTTC	CASSATSQYNEQFF
TRBD1	few	TRBV7-2	TRBJ1-5	TGTGCCAGCAGCGCCGGGACAGATCAGCCCCAGCATTTT	CASSAGTDQPQHF
TRBD2	many	TRBV3-1	TRBJ2-1	TGTGCCAGCAGCCTCCTAGCGGGAGTCAATGAGCAGTTCTTC	CASSLLAGVNEQFF
TRBD1	many	TRBV6-2/TRBV6-3	TRBJ1-2	TGTGCCAGCACCTCGAACAGGGGCGGTGGCTACACCTTC	CASTSNRGGGYTF
-	-	TRBV7-2	TRBJ1-6	TGTGCCAGCAGCTTAGGAGTCCGTTCACCCCTCCACTTT	CASSLGVRSPLHF
TRBD1	few	TRBV20-1	TRBJ2-3	TGCAGTGCTACGACGGGGACAGGGCGGGCAGATACGCAGTATTTT	CSATTGTGRADTQYF
TRBD1	few	TRBV3-1	TRBJ2-7	TGTGCCAGCAGCGGGGGGACAGGACCTTACGAGCAGTACTTC	CASSGGTGPYEQYF
TRBD1	-	TRBV11-2	TRBJ1-1	TGTGCCAGCAGCCCTGGGGACAGGTCCTGGCACACTGAAGCTTTCTTT	CASSPGDRSWHTEAFF
-	few	TRBV7-2	TRBJ1-4	TGTGCCAGCAGCTTAGATATGACAGCGATGGAAAAACTGTTTTTT	CASSLDMTAMEKLFF
TRBD1	few	TRBV20-1	TRBJ2-1	TGCAGTGCTAGAGATCCAGGACAGGGTGGCAGATACAATGAGCAGTTCTTC	CSARDPGQGGRYNEQFF
-	-	TRBV7-9	TRBJ1-4	TGTGCCAGCAGGTCGGGACCGAATGAAAAACTGTTTTTT	CASRSGPNEKLFF
-	-	TRBV28	TRBJ2-3	TGTGCCAGCAGTTTAGGGTTTTCGGATCTTCAGTATTTT	CASSLGFSDLQYF
-	few	TRBV3-1	TRBJ2-1	TGTGCCAGCAGCCCTAATTCGGGACATAACAATGAGCAGTTCTTC	CASSPNSGHNNEQFF
-	many	TRBV5-1	TRBJ2-1	TGCGCCAGCAGCTTTAGAGGGGCCGGGGGAAATGAGCAGTTCTTC	CASSFRGAGGNEQFF
TRBD2	-	TRBV5-1	TRBJ2-1	TGCGCCAGCAGCCTATCGGCGAGGGGAGGGCCCTGGAATGAGCAGTTCTTC	CASSLSARGGPWNEQFF
-	-	TRBV7-2	TRBJ2-2	TGTGCCAGCAGCTTAAACAGCAACACCGGGGAGCTGTTTTTT	CASSLNSNTGELFF
TRBD2	few	TRBV20-1	TRBJ2-7	TGCAGTGCTAGCCGATTGACTAGCGGGTACGAGCAGTACTTC	CSASRLTSGYEQYF
TRBD1	-	TRBV28	TRBJ2-4	TGTGCCAGCAGGCCCTCCGGGACAGGGGGAAAGTCCAAAAACATTCAGTACTTC	CASRPSGTGGKSKNIQYF
-	-	TRBV18	TRBJ2-3	TGTGCCAGCTCCCCATGGGGACATAGCACAGATACGCAGTATTTT	CASSPWGHSTDTQYF
-	few	TRBV5-1	TRBJ1-1	TGCGCCACCGGGAGGGGCACCAACACTGAAGCTTTCTTT	CATGRGTNTEAFF
-	-	TRBV9	TRBJ2-3	TGTGCCAGCAGCGTAACTTCCACAGATACGCAGTATTTT	CASSVTSTDTQYF
TRBD1	-	TRBV28	TRBJ2-5	TGTGCCAGCACGACAGGGGGGAACCTCCAAGAGACCCAGTACTTC	CASTTGGNLQETQYF
-	-	TRBV18	TRBJ2-3	TGTGCCAGCTCACCAGAAGATACGCAGTATTTT	CASSPEDTQYF
-	-	TRBV18	TRBJ2-2	TGTGCCAGCTCACCGCAGGGGCCCAACACCGGGGAGCTGTTTTTT	CASSPQGPNTGELFF
TRBD1	few	TRBV20-1	TRBJ1-1	TGCAGTGCTAGGCCACCCTCGAGGGGGCAGACTGAAGCTTTCTTT	CSARPPSRGQTEAFF
TRBD2	-	TRBV29-1	TRBJ2-7	TGCAGCGTGGGGGGGATGTACTCCTACGAGCAGTACTTC	CSVGGMYSYEQYF
TRBD2	few	TRBV20-1	TRBJ2-7	TGCAGTGCTAGTCGGCTAGCGGGAGTCTCCTACGAGCAGTACTTC	CSASRLAGVSYEQYF
TRBD1	-	TRBV4-3	TRBJ2-3	TGCGCCAGCAGCCAAGAGACAGGGTTTGAAAGCCACTCTAGCACAGATACGCAGTATTTT	CASSQETGFESHSSTDTQYF
-	many	TRBV28	TRBJ2-7	TGTGCCAGCAGTCATCAGGCCTACGAGCAGTACTTC	CASSHQAYEQYF
TRBD1	few	TRBV29-1	TRBJ2-7	TGCAGCGTTACGCCCGGGACAGGGAACTACGAGCAGTACTTC	CSVTPGTGNYEQYF
-	once	TRBV5-1	TRBJ1-1	TGCGCCAGCAGCTTTTTTTCGAGACCGGGGAACACTGAAGCTTTCTTT	CASSFFSRPGNTEAFF
TRBD2	-	TRBV5-6	TRBJ2-7	TGTGCCAGCAGCTTAAGCGGGAGGAACTACGAGCAGTACTTC	CASSLSGRNYEQYF
TRBD1	few	TRBV30	TRBJ1-3	TGTGCCTGGACCCGGGGACAGGGAGCGAACACCATATATTTT	CAWTRGQGANTIYF
TRBD2	few	TRBV7-2	TRBJ2-5	TGTGCCAGCAGCTTAGGCGGGAGGAGGGAAGAGACCCAGTACTTC	CASSLGGRREETQYF
TRBD2	once	TRBV3-1	TRBJ2-3	TGTGCCAGCAGCCAGTGGGCCGGGACTAGCACAGATACCCAGTATTTT	CASSQWAGTSTDTQYF
TRBD1	many	TRBV20-1	TRBJ1-5	TGCAGTGCTAGAACCGGACAGGGAGGCAATCAGCCCCAGCATTTT	CSARTGQGGNQPQHF
TRBD2	many	TRBV20-1	TRBJ2-3	TGCAGTGCTAGAGATGCTAGCGGGAGTAGAGATACGCAGTATTTT	CSARDASGSRDTQYF
-	many	TRBV29-1	TRBJ2-5	TGCAGCGTTGACCAGGGACGAGAGACCCAGTACTTC	CSVDQGRETQYF
-	-	TRBV6-2/TRBV6-3	TRBJ2-5	TGTGCCAGCAGTTACACTCCCTCGGGATTGAAGACCCAGTACTTC	CASSYTPSGLKTQYF
-	few	TRBV29-1	TRBJ2-3	TGCAGCTCTCTCTTGGGTGATACGCAGTATTTT	CSSLLGDTQYF
-	few	TRBV9	TRBJ2-3	TGTGCCAGCAGCGTAGCTCTGGCGTCGAATACGCAGTATTTT	CASSVALASNTQYF
-	-	TRBV12-3/TRBV12-4	TRBJ1-1	TGTGCCAGCAGTTTGTGGGGAGGGGAGAACACTGAAGCTTTCTTT	CASSLWGGENTEAFF
-	many	TRBV30	TRBJ2-1	TGTGCCTGGAGCACTCAAAGGGGACTCCGTTCCTACAATGAGCAGTTCTTC	CAWSTQRGLRSYNEQFF
TRBD1	many	TRBV29-1	TRBJ2-6	TGCAGCGTTTATTCCCAGGGACAGGGGACCTCTGGGGCCAACGTCCTGACTTTC	CSVYSQGQGTSGANVLTF
-	-	TRBV28	TRBJ1-2	TGTGGCTTATACACTAACTATGGCTACACCTTC	CGLYTNYGYTF
-	-	TRBV19	TRBJ1-2	TGTGCCAGTAGCCGGCAATGGGGCTACACCTTC	CASSRQWGYTF
TRBD2	-	TRBV6-1	TRBJ2-3	TGTGCCAGCAGATTACTAGCGGGAGGAACAGATACGCAGTATTTT	CASRLLAGGTDTQYF
-	-	TRBV5-1	TRBJ1-1	TGCGCCAGCAGCTTGTTTATGAACACTGAAGCTTTCTTT	CASSLFMNTEAFF